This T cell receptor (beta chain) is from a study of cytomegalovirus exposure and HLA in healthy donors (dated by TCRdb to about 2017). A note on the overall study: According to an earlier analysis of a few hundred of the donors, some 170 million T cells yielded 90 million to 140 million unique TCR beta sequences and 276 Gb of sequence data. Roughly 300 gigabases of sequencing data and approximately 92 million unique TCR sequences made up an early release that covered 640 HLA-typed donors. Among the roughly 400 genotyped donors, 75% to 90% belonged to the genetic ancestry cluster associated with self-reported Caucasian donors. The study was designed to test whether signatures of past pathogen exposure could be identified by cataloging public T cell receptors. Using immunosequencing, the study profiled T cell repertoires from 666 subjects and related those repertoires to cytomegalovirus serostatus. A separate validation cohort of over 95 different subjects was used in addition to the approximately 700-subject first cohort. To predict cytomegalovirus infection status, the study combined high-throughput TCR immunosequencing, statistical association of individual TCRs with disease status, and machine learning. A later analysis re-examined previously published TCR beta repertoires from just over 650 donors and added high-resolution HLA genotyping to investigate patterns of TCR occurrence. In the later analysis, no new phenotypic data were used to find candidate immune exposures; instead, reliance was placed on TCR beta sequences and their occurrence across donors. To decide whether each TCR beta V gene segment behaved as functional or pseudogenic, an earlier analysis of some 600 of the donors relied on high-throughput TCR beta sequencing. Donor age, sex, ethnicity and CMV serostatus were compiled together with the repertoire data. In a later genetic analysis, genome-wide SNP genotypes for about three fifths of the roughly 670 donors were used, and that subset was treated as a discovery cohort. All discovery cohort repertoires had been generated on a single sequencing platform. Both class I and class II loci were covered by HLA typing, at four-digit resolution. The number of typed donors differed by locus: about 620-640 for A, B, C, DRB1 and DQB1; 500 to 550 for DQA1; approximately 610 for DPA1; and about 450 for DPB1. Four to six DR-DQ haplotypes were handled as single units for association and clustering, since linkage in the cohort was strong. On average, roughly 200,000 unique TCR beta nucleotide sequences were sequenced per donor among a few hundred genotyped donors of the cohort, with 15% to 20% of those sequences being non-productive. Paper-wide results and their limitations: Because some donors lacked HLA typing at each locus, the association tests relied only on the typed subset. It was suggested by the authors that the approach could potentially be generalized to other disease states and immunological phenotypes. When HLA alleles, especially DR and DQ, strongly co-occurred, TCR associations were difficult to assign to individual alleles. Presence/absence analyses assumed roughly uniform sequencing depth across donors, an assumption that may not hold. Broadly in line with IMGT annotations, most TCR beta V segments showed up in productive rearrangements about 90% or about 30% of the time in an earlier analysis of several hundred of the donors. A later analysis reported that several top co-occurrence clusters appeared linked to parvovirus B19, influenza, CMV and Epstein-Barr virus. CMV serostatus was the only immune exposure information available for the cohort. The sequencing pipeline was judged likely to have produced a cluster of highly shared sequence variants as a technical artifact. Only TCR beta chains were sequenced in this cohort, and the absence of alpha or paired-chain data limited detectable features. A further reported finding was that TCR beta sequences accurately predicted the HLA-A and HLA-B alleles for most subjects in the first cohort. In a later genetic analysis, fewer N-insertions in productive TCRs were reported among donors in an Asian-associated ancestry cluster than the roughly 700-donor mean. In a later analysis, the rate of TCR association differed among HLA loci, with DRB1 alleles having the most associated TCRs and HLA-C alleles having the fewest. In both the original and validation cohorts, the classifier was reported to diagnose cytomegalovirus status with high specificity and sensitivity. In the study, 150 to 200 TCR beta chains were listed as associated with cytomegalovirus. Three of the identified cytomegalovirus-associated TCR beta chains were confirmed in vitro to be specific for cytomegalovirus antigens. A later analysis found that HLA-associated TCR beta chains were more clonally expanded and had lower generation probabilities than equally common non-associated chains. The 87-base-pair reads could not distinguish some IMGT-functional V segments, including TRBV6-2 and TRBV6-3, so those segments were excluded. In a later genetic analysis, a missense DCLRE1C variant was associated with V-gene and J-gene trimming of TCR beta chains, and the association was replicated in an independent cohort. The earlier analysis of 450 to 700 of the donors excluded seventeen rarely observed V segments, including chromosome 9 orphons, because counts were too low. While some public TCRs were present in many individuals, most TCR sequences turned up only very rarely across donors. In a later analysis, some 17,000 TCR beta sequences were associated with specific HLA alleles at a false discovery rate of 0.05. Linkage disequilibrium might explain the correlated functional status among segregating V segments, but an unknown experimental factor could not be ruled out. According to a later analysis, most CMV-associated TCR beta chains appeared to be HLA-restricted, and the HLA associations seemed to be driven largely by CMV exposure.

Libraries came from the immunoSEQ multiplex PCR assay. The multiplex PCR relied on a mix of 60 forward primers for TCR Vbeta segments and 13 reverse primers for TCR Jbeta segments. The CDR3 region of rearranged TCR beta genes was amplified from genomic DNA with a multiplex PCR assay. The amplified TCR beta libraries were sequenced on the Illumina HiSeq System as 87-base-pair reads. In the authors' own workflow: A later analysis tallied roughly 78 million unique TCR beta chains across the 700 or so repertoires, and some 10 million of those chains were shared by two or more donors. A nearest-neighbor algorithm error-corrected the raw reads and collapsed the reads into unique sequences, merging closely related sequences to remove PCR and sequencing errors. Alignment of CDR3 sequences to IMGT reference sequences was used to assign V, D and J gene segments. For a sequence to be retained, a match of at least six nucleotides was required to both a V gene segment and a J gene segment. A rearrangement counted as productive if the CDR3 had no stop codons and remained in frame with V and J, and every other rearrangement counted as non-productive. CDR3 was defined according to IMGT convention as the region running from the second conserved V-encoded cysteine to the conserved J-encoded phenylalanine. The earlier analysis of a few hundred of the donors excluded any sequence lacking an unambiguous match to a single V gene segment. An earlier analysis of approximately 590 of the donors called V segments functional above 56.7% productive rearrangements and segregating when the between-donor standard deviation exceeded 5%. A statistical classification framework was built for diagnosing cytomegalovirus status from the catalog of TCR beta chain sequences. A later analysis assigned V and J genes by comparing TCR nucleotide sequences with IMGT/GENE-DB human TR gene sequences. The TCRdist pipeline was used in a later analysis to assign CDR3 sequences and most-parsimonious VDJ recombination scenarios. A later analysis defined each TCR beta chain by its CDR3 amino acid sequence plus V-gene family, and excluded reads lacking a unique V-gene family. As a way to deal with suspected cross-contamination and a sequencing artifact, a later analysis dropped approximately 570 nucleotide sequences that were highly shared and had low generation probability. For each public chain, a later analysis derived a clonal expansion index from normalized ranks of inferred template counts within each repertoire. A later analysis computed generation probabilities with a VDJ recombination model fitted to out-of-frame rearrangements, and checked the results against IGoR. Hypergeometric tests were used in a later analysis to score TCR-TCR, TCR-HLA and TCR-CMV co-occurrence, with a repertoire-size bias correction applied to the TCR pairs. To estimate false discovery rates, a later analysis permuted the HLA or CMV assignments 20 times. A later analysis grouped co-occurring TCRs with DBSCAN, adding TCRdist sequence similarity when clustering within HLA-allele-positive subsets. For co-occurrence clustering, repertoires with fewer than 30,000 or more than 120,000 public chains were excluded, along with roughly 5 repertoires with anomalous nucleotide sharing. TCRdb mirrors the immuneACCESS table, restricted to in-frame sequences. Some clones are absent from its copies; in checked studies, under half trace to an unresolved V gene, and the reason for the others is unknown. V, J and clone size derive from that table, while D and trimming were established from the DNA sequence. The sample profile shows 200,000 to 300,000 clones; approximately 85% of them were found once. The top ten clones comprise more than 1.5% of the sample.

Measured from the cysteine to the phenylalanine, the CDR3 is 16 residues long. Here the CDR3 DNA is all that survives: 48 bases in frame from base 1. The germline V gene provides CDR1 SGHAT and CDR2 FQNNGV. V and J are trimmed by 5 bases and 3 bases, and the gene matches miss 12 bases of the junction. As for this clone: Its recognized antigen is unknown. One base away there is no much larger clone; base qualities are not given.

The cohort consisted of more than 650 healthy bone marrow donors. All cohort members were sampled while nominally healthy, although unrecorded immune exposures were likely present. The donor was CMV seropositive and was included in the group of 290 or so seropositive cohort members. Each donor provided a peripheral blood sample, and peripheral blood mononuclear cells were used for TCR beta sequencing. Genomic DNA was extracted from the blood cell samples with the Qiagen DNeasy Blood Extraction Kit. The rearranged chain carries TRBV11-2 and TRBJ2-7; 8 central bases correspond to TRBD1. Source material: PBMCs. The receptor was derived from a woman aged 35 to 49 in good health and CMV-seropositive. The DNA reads TGTGCCAGCAGCGATGGACAGGGATCCAACCTCTACGAGCAGTACTTC. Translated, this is CASSDGQGSNLYEQYF.